The 22 T cell receptor beta chains below come from one sample, sequenced in a study of T-cell reconstitution after alpha-beta-depleted transplantation in children. The TCRbeta library incorporated unique molecular identifiers. TCRdb reprocessed the PCR reads via MiXCR and lists one record per CDR3 protein. Among about a million distinct CDR3 sequences listed, less than 30% were seen once. The sequencing used PBMCs, mostly from graft donor cells, collected 360 days after TCRalphabeta/CD19-depleted stem cell transplant. These receptors all stem from a boy under two years old who had a stem cell transplant for SCID, so the T cells may come from the graft donor.

The chain combines TRBV2 with TRBJ2-3, with a weak D call TRBD1 (5 bases). The germline V gene encodes CDR1 SNHLY and CDR2 FYNNEI. This CDR3 has 16 amino acids. Trimming shortened V by 6 bases and J by 0 bases, and 16 bases separated the two germline ends. The CDR3 loop is CASRRGTGLSTDTQYF. For the CDR3, the DNA is TGTGCCAGCAGGCGAGGTACAGGCCTTAGCACAGATACGCAGTATTTT.

This clonotype came up a few times. The V and J genes are TRBV28 and TRBJ1-1, with D hard to call. This CDR3 is 12 amino acids long. CDR1 is MDHEN, CDR2 SYDVKM, per germline. Trimming stripped 5 bases from V and 7 bases from J, with 11 bases between. CDR3: CASSTTFLEAFF. As DNA, the CDR3 is TGTGCCAGCAGTACGACCTTCCTTGAAGCTTTCTTT.

The sample holds a few counts of this clonotype. The CDR3 loop reads CATSRDQRTWVDGRPNGYTF. Written as DNA, the CDR3 is TGTGCCACCAGCAGAGATCAAAGAACGTGGGTCGACGGGCGCCCCAATGGCTACACCTTC. The chain couples TRBV15 to TRBJ1-2; D is undetermined. The V end was cut by 0 bases, the J end by 6 bases, with 29 bases between. The CDR3 runs 20 residues. Germline loops: CDR1 LNHNV, CDR2 YYDKDF (reference sequence).

This clonotype was detected only a few times. The chain carries TRBV29-1 and TRBJ2-7; D is possibly TRBD1 or TRBD2 (5 bases each). Germline V gene sequence: CDR1 SQVTM, CDR2 ANQGSEA. V gave up 6 bases and J gave up 3 bases, with 24 bases separating them. The CDR3 has 16 amino acids. The DNA of the CDR3 is TGCAGCGTGGATGTAGGGACGGACAAAAAATACTACGAGCAGTACTTC. It encodes CSVDVGTDKKYYEQYF.

The rearrangement joins TRBV20-1 to TRBJ2-2; TRBD2 aligns across 9 bases. Germline lookup yields CDR1 DFQATT and CDR2 SNEGSKA (reference sequence). J was trimmed by 7 bases and V by 4 bases; bases with no gene match: 7. This CDR3 is built from 14 residues. In DNA, the CDR3 is TGCAGTGCTACCAGGACTAGCGACGGCGGGGAGCTGTTTTTT. Its translation is CSATRTSDGGELFF.

The genes are TRBV5-1 and TRBJ1-2; no firm D call. Trimming pared 7 bases from V and 1 base from J, leaving 17 bases between. Per germline, CDR1 SGHRS and CDR2 YFSETQ. The CDR3 loop spans 15 amino acids. The CDR3 sequence: CASARGVEVNYGYTF. The CDR3, as DNA: TGCGCCAGCGCCCGTGGGGTGGAAGTTAACTATGGCTACACCTTC.

This clonotype was observed a few times. V gene TRBV2 combines with J gene TRBJ2-3, with 8 bases matching TRBD2. Trimming cost V 7 bases and J 0 bases; bases outside gene matches: 12. Germline assignment: CDR1 SNHLY and CDR2 FYNNEI. This CDR3 spans 17 amino acids. In nucleotides, the CDR3 is TGTGCCAGCATGGCCCGCCAGCGGGGGCTAAGCACAGATACGCAGTATTTT. It is translated as CASMARQRGLSTDTQYF.

This clonotype appeared once. V usage is TRBV6-2 or TRBV6-3 and J usage is TRBJ2-4, with 9 bases matching TRBD1. Germline CDR1 reads MNHEY; CDR2 reads SVGEGT. The CDR3 sequence is 22 residues long. V shed 2 bases, J shed 0 bases, and the junction held 20 bases outside the gene matches. The CDR3, as DNA: TGTGCCAGCAGTTACCGATTGGACAGGGGTAATAACACCCCGTTAGCCAAAAACATTCAGTACTTC. This sequence encodes CASSYRLDRGNNTPLAKNIQYF.

This clonotype has only a few counts. CDR3 region: CASSPQGPHQPQHF. CDR3 DNA sequence: TGCGCCAGCAGCCCACAGGGTCCCCATCAGCCCCAGCATTTT. The chain links TRBV5-1 to TRBJ1-5, with TRBD1 as a possible D gene (6 bases). The V end lost 4 bases, the J end lost 5 bases, and 13 bases lay between the germline ends. The CDR3 is 14 residues long. CDR1 and CDR2 (germline): SGHRS, YFSETQ.

This clonotype was seen more than once but under ten times. The chain carries TRBV30 and TRBJ1-1; D may be TRBD1 (5 bases). The V gene's germline CDR1 is GTSNPN and CDR2 SVGIG (reference sequence). The length of the CDR3 is 13 residues. V was clipped by 3 bases and J by 4 bases, with 12 bases between them. The CDR3 loop reads CAWRGVGGTEAFF. Written as DNA, the CDR3 is TGTGCCTGGAGAGGGGTTGGAGGCACTGAAGCTTTCTTT.

J is TRBJ2-2 and V is TRBV3-1, with D unclear. The V gene lost 4 bases and the J gene lost 4 bases, with 13 bases spanning the gap. In germline, CDR1 is LGHDT, CDR2 YNNKEL (reference sequence). CDR3 length: 15 residues. The chain's CDR3 is CASSPYRAVTGELFF. The DNA for the CDR3 is TGTGCCAGCAGCCCATATCGGGCCGTCACCGGGGAGCTGTTTTTT.

The chain links TRBV18 to TRBJ2-3; 12 bases map to TRBD2. Unmatched junction bases numbered 4, after V lost 0 bases and J lost 6 bases. This CDR3 region has 16 residues. Per germline, CDR1 KGHSH and CDR2 LQKENI. CDR3 residues: CASSPPRTSGVDTQYF. The CDR3, as DNA: TGTGCCAGCTCACCACCTCGGACTAGCGGGGTGGATACGCAGTATTTT.

This clonotype was found a few times. The genes are TRBV9 and TRBJ2-1, with 11 bases aligning to TRBD2. Germline V gene sequence: CDR1 SGDLS, CDR2 YYNGEE. After removal of 4 bases from V and 7 bases from J, the junction contained 10 bases not matched to a gene. The length of the CDR3 is 16 residues. The CDR3 spells CASSLRSGGAGNEQFF. The CDR3 region has the DNA TGTGCCAGCAGCCTCCGTAGCGGGGGGGCTGGGAATGAGCAGTTCTTC.

V is TRBV25-1 and J is TRBJ2-5; D may be TRBD1 or TRBD2 (5 bases each). Deletions cut 3 bases from V and 3 bases from J, with 11 bases between. This CDR3 spans 14 amino acids. Germline CDR1 MGHDK, CDR2 SYGVNS. The CDR3 here is CASSDAGAEETQYF. In nucleotides, the CDR3 is TGTGCCAGCAGTGATGCCGGGGCCGAAGAGACCCAGTACTTC. The variable domain in full, completed from reference TRBV25-1 and TRBJ2-5, reads EADIYQTPRYLVIGTGKKITLECSQTMGHDKMYWYQQDPGMELHLIHYSYGVNSTEKGDLSSESTVSRIRTEHFPLTLESARPSHTSQYLCASSDAGAEETQYFGPGTRLLVL.

This chain uses TRBV28 with TRBJ1-5; D is ambiguous. Germline V gives CDR1 MDHEN, CDR2 SYDVKM. The CDR3 runs to 17 residues. Between the trimmed V and J ends, which lost 5 bases and 5 bases, there was a span of 22 bases. CDR3 protein: CASSPGSVQISDQPQHF. CDR3 nucleotide sequence: TGTGCCAGCAGTCCCGGCAGCGTTCAGATTTCAGATCAGCCCCAGCATTTT.

The table lists this clonotype with a count of one. The gene calls are TRBV5-1 and TRBJ1-2, with a possible D match to TRBD1 (6 bases). Between the trimmed V and J ends, which lost 2 bases and 5 bases, there was a span of 13 bases. The CDR3 totals 14 residues. Germline CDR1 is SGHRS and CDR2 is YFSETQ. CDR3 residues: CASSLRQEPYGYTF. In nucleotides, the CDR3 is TGCGCCAGCAGCTTACGACAGGAGCCTTATGGCTACACCTTC. Full variable domain (rest looked up from reference TRBV5-1 and TRBJ1-2): KAGVTQTPRYLIKTRGQQVTLSCSPISGHRSVSWYQQTPGQGLQFLFEYFSETQRNKGNFPGRFSGRQFSNSRSEMNVSTLELGDSALYLCASSLRQEPYGYTFGSGTRLTVV.

Only a few counts were recorded for this clonotype. This chain joins TRBV20-1 and TRBJ2-5; 10 nucleotides agree with TRBD1. The CDR3 sequence is 13 residues long. CDR1 and CDR2 from the germline V gene are DFQATT and SNEGSKA (reference sequence). V trimming: 6 bases; J trimming: 3 bases; junction bases outside the gene matches: 4. CDR3 region: CSALGTGEETQYF. In nucleotides, the CDR3 is TGCAGTGCCTTAGGGACAGGGGAAGAGACCCAGTACTTC.

This clonotype was observed a few times. The rearrangement joins TRBV18 to TRBJ1-3, with D uncertain. CDR1 and CDR2 (germline): KGHSH, LQKENI. The ends were cut back, 1 base at V and 3 bases at J, with 13 bases in the middle. This CDR3 has 16 amino acids. CDR3 in DNA: TGTGCCAGCTCACCACTAAAGGCGTCTTATGGAAACACCATATATTTT. It encodes CASSPLKASYGNTIYF.

V usage is TRBV29-1 and J usage is TRBJ2-5, with a weak D call TRBD2 (10 bases). Per the germline V gene, CDR1 is SQVTM and CDR2 is ANQGSEA. This CDR3 is built from 17 residues. Trimming removed 7 bases from V and 2 bases from J, with 26 bases in between. For the CDR3, the DNA is TGCAGCGCAACTATGACAGGGGGACTAGCGCTACAAGAGACCCAGTACTTC. Translation gives CSATMTGGLALQETQYF.

The chain recombines TRBV27 with TRBJ2-7; D may correspond to TRBD1 or TRBD2 (5 bases each). Germline V gene lookup returns CDR1 MNHEY and CDR2 SMNVEV (reference sequence). This CDR3 is 15 amino acids long. Trimming left V 3 bases short and J 1 base short, with 13 bases between. The CDR3 DNA is TGTGCCAGCAGTTTGAAGGGGACGGCTTCCTACGAGCAGTACTTC. It is translated as CASSLKGTASYEQYF.

The rearrangement joins TRBV10-3 to TRBJ2-7, with a weak D call TRBD1 (6 bases). The CDR3 runs to 14 residues. CDR1 is ENHRY, CDR2 SYGVKD, per germline. With 3 bases removed from V and 5 bases from J, the gap between germline ends came to 14 bases. The CDR3 spells CAISEVGANHEQYF. The CDR3 region has the DNA TGTGCCATCAGTGAAGTGGGGGCGAACCACGAGCAGTACTTC.

This clonotype has just a few counts. V is TRBV20-1 and J is TRBJ2-1, with D possibly being TRBD1 (8 bases). V lost 6 bases, J lost 5 bases, and 17 bases lay in between. This CDR3 region has 14 residues. Germline CDR1 DFQATT, CDR2 SNEGSKA (reference sequence). CDR3 sequence (DNA): TGCAGTGCCCTGGACAGGGAGGGAAACAATGAGCAGTTCTTC. It encodes CSALDREGNNEQFF.